These 32 T cell receptor beta chains came from one sample sequenced in a study of T-cell memory formation after mild COVID-19. MiXCR, applied by TCRdb to the 5' RACE reads, yields one record per CDR3 protein. Here the sample spans approximately 450,000 distinct CDR3 sequences, over 15% being singletons. Sequenced material: PBMCs or a T cell subset sorted from them (not recorded which). Receptors originate from an adult woman who had mild COVID-19 (a few samples of this study predate the infection). Cell type and time point are not known.

The rearrangement links TRBV4-1 to TRBJ2-3, with 9 bases that match TRBD2. There are 16 residues in the CDR3. V lost 1 base to trimming and J lost 2 bases; unmatched junction nucleotides: 4. Per germline, CDR1 MGHRA and CDR2 YSYEKL. CDR3 protein: CASSQVLAGVTDTQYF. DNA for the CDR3: TGCGCCAGCAGCCAAGTTTTAGCGGGGGTCACAGATACGCAGTATTTT.

The V and J genes are TRBV6-6 and TRBJ1-1; D is undetermined. The ends were cut back, 5 bases at V and 5 bases at J, with 15 bases in the middle. The length of the CDR3 is 14 residues. Germline CDR1 MNHNY, CDR2 SVGAGI (reference sequence). In nucleotides, the CDR3 is TGTGCCAGCAGTCAGGACCGGTTGGGGACTGAAGCTTTCTTT. Amino acid sequence: CASSQDRLGTEAFF.

The chain links TRBV7-2 to TRBJ2-1; perhaps D is TRBD1 or TRBD2 (5 bases each). V was trimmed by 5 bases and J by 14 bases, leaving 16 bases between them. The CDR3 sequence is 12 residues long. Per the germline V gene, CDR1 is SGHTA and CDR2 is FQGNSA. This CDR3 is CASSLGDLTKFF. In nucleotides, the CDR3 is TGTGCCAGCAGCCTAGGGGACCTAACCAAGTTCTTC.

This clonotype showed up just a few times. The J gene is TRBJ2-2, the V gene TRBV29-1, with 8 positions matching TRBD1. The CDR3 totals 14 residues. J gave up 0 bases and V 6 bases, and 3 bases lay outside the gene matches. Germline CDR1 and CDR2: SQVTM and ANQGSEA. This CDR3 reads CSVLTGANTGELFF. In nucleotides, the CDR3 is TGCAGCGTGTTGACAGGGGCGAACACCGGGGAGCTGTTTTTT.

Ten or more counts support this clonotype. The rearrangement uses TRBV6-6 and TRBJ2-7, with 15 bases lining up with TRBD2. The CDR3 extends over 18 amino acids. The J segment lost 0 bases and the V segment lost 10 bases, leaving 13 bases of the junction unmatched. The V gene's germline CDR1 is MNHNY and CDR2 SVGAGI (reference sequence). Here the CDR3 reads CATQRTSGRGGSSYEQYF. The CDR3 nucleotides are TGTGCCACCCAAAGGACTAGCGGGAGGGGGGGTAGCTCCTACGAGCAGTACTTC.

The chain uses TRBV6-5 and TRBJ1-1, with unresolved D. The CDR3 is 14 amino acids. The germline gives CDR1 MNHEY, CDR2 SVGAGI. Trimming pared 2 bases from V and 2 bases from J, leaving 9 bases between. Here the CDR3 reads CASSYNGRNTEAFF. CDR3 bases: TGTGCCAGCAGTTACAACGGACGAAACACTGAAGCTTTCTTT.

This clonotype was found a few times. V is TRBV30 and J is TRBJ2-1; no clear D gene. Per germline, CDR1 GTSNPN and CDR2 SVGIG (reference sequence). The V end lost 2 bases, the J end lost 13 bases, and 12 bases lay between the germline ends. The CDR3 sequence is 11 residues long. The CDR3 reads CAWSSTRRQFF. CDR3 DNA sequence: TGTGCCTGGAGTTCGACTCGAAGACAGTTCTTC.

The J gene is TRBJ2-7, the V gene TRBV6-5; 14 nucleotides align to TRBD2. CDR1 is MNHEY, CDR2 SVGAGI, per germline. The CDR3 runs 16 residues. V lost 5 bases to trimming and J lost 6 bases; unmatched junction nucleotides: 9. The CDR3 DNA sequence: TGTGCCAGCAGTCCCCCTCCGGGACTAGCGGGAGTCGAGCAGTACTTC. It codes for CASSPPPGLAGVEQYF.

The table lists this clonotype with a few counts. J is TRBJ1-2 and V is TRBV10-3, with 10 bases that match TRBD1. The length of the CDR3 is 15 residues. V trimming: 1 base; J trimming: 6 bases; junction bases outside the gene matches: 5. The germline V gene encodes CDR1 ENHRY and CDR2 SYGVKD. The CDR3 is CAISELDRGLDGYTF. CDR3 bases: TGTGCCATCAGTGAGTTAGACAGGGGGCTTGATGGCTACACCTTC.

This clonotype was detected a few times. The genes are TRBV20-1 and TRBJ2-4; D remains ambiguous. Trimming shortened V by 4 bases and J by 0 bases, and 13 bases separated the two germline ends. Germline V gene lookup returns CDR1 DFQATT and CDR2 SNEGSKA (reference sequence). The CDR3 runs to 15 residues. The CDR3 reads CSAKKNLLAKNIQYF. For the CDR3, the DNA is TGCAGTGCTAAGAAAAACTTACTAGCCAAAAACATTCAGTACTTC.

The chain uses TRBV20-1 and TRBJ2-3; TRBD2 matches at 7 bases. CDR3 size: 14 residues. Germline loops: CDR1 DFQATT, CDR2 SNEGSKA (reference sequence). With V trimmed by 5 bases and J by 4 bases, 9 bases remained unmatched. CDR3 nucleotides: TGCAGTGCTCAACCAGGTCGGGGGGCAGATACGCAGTATTTT. Amino acid sequence: CSAQPGRGADTQYF.

The chain links TRBV6-6 to TRBJ2-3, with D unresolved. The CDR3 has 14 residues. Trimming stripped 2 bases from V and 5 bases from J, with 11 bases between. Germline V gene lookup returns CDR1 MNHNY and CDR2 SVGAGI (reference sequence). CDR3 sequence reads: CASSYGSVVDTQYF. DNA of the CDR3: TGTGCCAGCAGTTACGGCTCAGTGGTAGATACGCAGTATTTT.

Details on this clonotype: A much larger clone lies a single base off, so this may be a read error. The CDR3 does not end in the conserved phenylalanine or tryptophan, so this is likely a read error. The chain is built from TRBV3-1 and TRBJ2-7; 9 bases fit TRBD2. The CDR3 sequence is 14 residues long. V dropped 4 bases and J dropped 4; count of bases not matched to a gene: 5. Germline V gene data show CDR1 as LGHDT and CDR2 as YNNKEL (reference sequence). CDR3 sequence: CASSPLSGGYEQYL. CDR3 in DNA: TGTGCCAGCAGCCCACTAAGCGGGGGGTACGAGCAGTACTTA.

This clonotype has just a few counts. This chain joins TRBV7-3 and TRBJ2-3; 15 nucleotides agree with TRBD2. The germline CDR1 and CDR2 sequences are SGHTA and FQGTGA. The CDR3 consists of 19 residues. The ends lost 5 bases at V and 0 bases at J; junction bases unmatched: 9. The CDR3, as DNA: TGTGCCAGCAGCGCGATGGGACTAGCGGGAGGAACTAGCACAGATACGCAGTATTTT. Amino acids: CASSAMGLAGGTSTDTQYF.

In this sample, this clonotype turned up a few times. The V call is TRBV19, the J call TRBJ1-1; D perhaps matches TRBD1 (6 bases). The V and J ends lost 6 bases and 4 bases respectively, with 12 bases between them. The CDR3 has 13 amino acids. From germline, CDR1 is LNHDA and CDR2 SQIVND (reference sequence). The CDR3 is CASSPGGLTEAFF. The DNA of the CDR3 is TGTGCCAGTAGCCCCGGGGGGCTCACTGAAGCTTTCTTT.

V and J are TRBV30 and TRBJ2-3, with 10 bases matching TRBD2. This CDR3 contains 16 residues. Trimming cost V 6 bases and J 5 bases; bases outside gene matches: 14. Germline V gives CDR1 GTSNPN, CDR2 SVGIG (reference sequence). The CDR3 nucleotides read TGTGCCTGTCTCAACCCGAAGCGGGGGGGCGGAGATACGCAGTATTTT. Translation: CACLNPKRGGGDTQYF.

In its sample, this clonotype was seen many times. The rearrangement uses TRBV18 and TRBJ2-7; 9 nucleotides match TRBD2. Germline CDR1 KGHSH, CDR2 LQKENI. This CDR3 is built from 16 residues. With 6 bases clipped from V and 1 base from J, the junction kept 10 bases outside the gene matches. The CDR3 loop is CASSRSSGSRSYEQYF. The DNA of the CDR3 is TGTGCCAGCTCTCGAAGTAGCGGGAGCAGGTCCTACGAGCAGTACTTC.

This clonotype has only a few counts. This chain links TRBV2 with TRBJ2-5; a possible D gene is TRBD2 (6 bases). Germline V lookup: CDR1 SNHLY, CDR2 FYNNEI. Between the trimmed V and J ends, which lost 0 bases and 3 bases, there was a span of 14 bases. This CDR3 spans 16 amino acids. The CDR3: CASSEAETGAEETQYF. The CDR3 nucleotides are TGTGCCAGCAGTGAAGCCGAAACGGGAGCCGAAGAGACCCAGTACTTC.

The V gene is TRBV4-1, the J gene TRBJ2-1; 14 positions agree with TRBD2. V dropped 3 bases and J dropped 6; count of bases not matched to a gene: 4. CDR3 length equals 16 residues. Germline assignment: CDR1 MGHRA and CDR2 YSYEKL. CDR3 coding DNA: TGCGCCAGCAGCCAGGGACTAGCGGGAGCGGGCAATGAGCAGTTCTTC. It is translated as CASSQGLAGAGNEQFF.

This clonotype has a handful of counts. This chain links TRBV24-1 with TRBJ2-1; possibly TRBD2 for D (7 bases). There are 13 residues in the CDR3. The V end lost 6 bases, the J end lost 10 bases, and 15 bases lay between the germline ends. Germline CDR1 KGHDR, CDR2 SFDVKD. Here the CDR3 reads CATSKRGGAEQFF. The CDR3 nucleotides read TGTGCCACCAGTAAGAGGGGGGGAGCCGAGCAGTTCTTC.

There are a few counts of this clonotype. V usage is TRBV11-2 and J usage is TRBJ1-1; no clear D gene. Germline CDR1 is SGHAT and CDR2 is FQNNGV. The CDR3 runs 13 residues. Trimming stripped 1 base from V and 4 bases from J, with 7 bases between. CDR3 DNA sequence: TGTGCCAGCAGCTTAGTGGAGGGCACTGAAGCTTTCTTT. Protein sequence: CASSLVEGTEAFF.

This clonotype has a handful of counts. The V call is TRBV2, the J call TRBJ1-2, with D maybe TRBD1 (6 bases). Trimming left V 8 bases short and J 0 bases short, with 13 bases between. The CDR3 totals 14 residues. The germline V gene encodes CDR1 SNHLY and CDR2 FYNNEI. The CDR3 is CASLGGTSNYGYTF. The CDR3 DNA is TGTGCCAGCTTAGGGGGGACATCTAACTATGGCTACACCTTC.

This clonotype came up a few times. The V gene is TRBV5-6, the J gene TRBJ2-2, with D possibly TRBD2 on 6 matching bases. The CDR3 totals 15 residues. CDR1 SGHDT and CDR2 YYEEEE come from the germline V gene. Trimming stripped 4 bases from V and 6 bases from J, with 16 bases between. CDR3 loop: CASSPIGKRAGELFF. CDR3 coding DNA: TGTGCCAGCAGCCCCATTGGAAAGCGGGCCGGGGAGCTGTTTTTT.

The genes are TRBV5-1 and TRBJ2-1; D might be TRBD2 (6 bases). V was trimmed by 7 bases and J by 0 bases, leaving 8 bases between them. The CDR3 runs 13 residues. The germline gives CDR1 SGHRS, CDR2 YFSETQ. The CDR3, as DNA: TGCGCCAGCGCGGGGAGCTCCTACAATGAGCAGTTCTTC. It is translated as CASAGSSYNEQFF.

The rearrangement joins TRBV27 to TRBJ2-1, with D possibly being TRBD2 (6 bases). This CDR3 contains 14 residues. From germline, CDR1 is MNHEY and CDR2 SMNVEV (reference sequence). V gave up 5 bases and J gave up 6 bases, with 14 bases separating them. CDR3 nucleotides: TGTGCCAGCAGTCGACTAGATTTGAGCAATGAGCAGTTCTTC. Its translation: CASSRLDLSNEQFF.

The V call is TRBV6-2 or TRBV6-3, the J call TRBJ2-1; D is uncertain. The length of the CDR3 is 14 residues. The V end was cut by 2 bases, the J end by 7 bases, with 12 bases between. Germline V gene sequence: CDR1 MNHEY, CDR2 SVGEGT. This chain's CDR3 is CASSYLAGKNEQFF. DNA of the CDR3: TGTGCCAGCAGTTACCTTGCTGGGAAGAATGAGCAGTTCTTC.

This clonotype came up a few times. This sequence joins TRBV20-1 and TRBJ2-5; a possible D gene is TRBD2 (6 bases). This CDR3 is built from 12 residues. CDR1 is DFQATT, CDR2 SNEGSKA, per germline (reference sequence). The ends were cut back, 7 bases at V and 2 bases at J, with 11 bases in the middle. CDR3 sequence reads: CSGAEGQETQYF. The CDR3, as DNA: TGCAGTGGAGCGGAGGGGCAAGAGACCCAGTACTTC.

The V gene is TRBV29-1, the J gene TRBJ2-2; no definite D call. The CDR3 has 13 residues. The V end lost 4 bases, the J end lost 6 bases, and 12 bases lay between the germline ends. CDR1 and CDR2 (germline): SQVTM, ANQGSEA. CDR3 nucleotide sequence: TGCAGCGTTGTTGACGGGTTCGCCGGGGAGCTGTTTTTT. Amino acids: CSVVDGFAGELFF.

This clonotype was detected ten times or more. V usage is TRBV7-8 and J usage is TRBJ2-3, with a tentative D call TRBD1 (5 bases). CDR3 length: 13 amino acids. CDR1 and CDR2 from the germline V gene are SGHVS and FQNEAQ. The V end was cut by 0 bases, the J end by 6 bases, with 7 bases between. The CDR3 loop is CASSLARADTQYF. Written as DNA, the CDR3 is TGTGCCAGCAGCTTAGCCAGGGCGGATACGCAGTATTTT.

The genes are TRBV12-3 or TRBV12-4 and TRBJ1-1; D might be TRBD1 (5 bases). The V gene lost 3 bases and the J gene lost 11 bases, with 13 bases spanning the gap. The CDR3 is 12 amino acids. The CDR3 is CASSLSGPGAFF. In nucleotides, the CDR3 is TGTGCCAGCAGTTTGTCGGGGCCCGGGGCTTTCTTT.

A word on this clonotype: The junction departs from germline at one end; a sequencing error may be responsible. The chain couples TRBV20-1 to TRBJ2-1; TRBD2 agrees at 10 bases. The CDR3 covers 15 residues. Looked up from germline, CDR1 is DFQATT and CDR2 is SNEGSKA (reference sequence). CDR3 sequence reads: CSARGSGREYNEQFF. The CDR3 DNA sequence: TGCAGTGCCAGAGGAAGCGGGAGGGAATACAATGAGCAGTTCTTC.

This rearrangement joins TRBV5-1 to TRBJ2-3; 7 nucleotides agree with TRBD1. Germline CDR1 is SGHRS and CDR2 is YFSETQ. The CDR3 covers 14 residues. V was clipped by 4 bases and J by 3 bases; unmatched bases: 5. This chain's CDR3 is CASSPGQMTDTQYF. The CDR3 nucleotides are TGCGCCAGCAGCCCGGGACAGATGACAGATACGCAGTATTTT.